These 19 T cell receptor beta chains originate from one sample sequenced in a study of regulatory dendritic cells for organ transplantation (dated by TCRdb to about 2017). The library relied on the immunoSEQ multiplex PCR assay. TCRdb holds this immuneACCESS table with in-frame rearrangements only. Some clones are missing; in checked studies, unresolved V genes explain under half, and the rest has no known cause. The sample table lists 22,000 or so clones, around two thirds of them with a count of one. The ten largest clones take up just over 0.9% of the sample. Sequencing was performed on memory CD4+ T cells from blood. The cell subset or site label of this sample denotes: CD45RO+ memory T cells. The receptor source for this set is a human donor in good health.

This chain uses TRBV19 with TRBJ1-2, with 10 bases fitting TRBD1. The length of the CDR3 is 14 residues. V lost 8 bases to trimming and J lost 2 bases; unmatched junction nucleotides: 5. The germline CDR1 and CDR2 sequences are LNHDA and SQIVND (reference sequence). The CDR3 spells CASWDRGLNYGYTF. CDR3 nucleotide sequence: TGTGCCAGTTGGGACAGGGGACTGAACTATGGCTACACCTTC.

V usage is TRBV7-2 and J usage is TRBJ1-6; D may be TRBD1 (6 bases). Between the trimmed V and J ends, which lost 1 base and 6 bases, there was a span of 16 bases. This CDR3 is 17 amino acids long. Germline V lookup: CDR1 SGHTA, CDR2 FQGNSA. The CDR3 bases are TGTGCCAGCAGCTTAGGGACCTCGGGAGGGGGTAATTCACCCCTCCACTTT. Translation gives CASSLGTSGGGNSPLHF.

The V gene is TRBV29-1, the J gene TRBJ2-1; TRBD1 aligns across 11 bases. There are 18 residues in the CDR3. Unmatched junction bases numbered 15, after V lost 7 bases and J lost 1 base. Germline CDR1 and CDR2: SQVTM and ANQGSEA. CDR3: CSGSGTGGMGASYNEQFF. Written as DNA, the CDR3 is TGCAGCGGCTCGGGGACAGGGGGGATGGGAGCGTCCTACAATGAGCAGTTCTTC.

The rearrangement uses TRBV10-3 and TRBJ1-5; D may be TRBD1 (5 bases). The CDR3 sequence is 14 residues long. CDR1 and CDR2 (germline): ENHRY, SYGVKD. The germline V and J ends were trimmed by 3 bases and 6 bases, with 12 bases remaining between them. CDR3: CAISEAGEGQPQHF. For the CDR3, the DNA is TGTGCCATCAGTGAAGCGGGGGAAGGTCAGCCCCAGCATTTT.

The genes are TRBV7-8 and TRBJ1-2, with D unresolved. The CDR3 has 13 residues. The V end lost 4 bases, the J end lost 8 bases, and 14 bases lay between the germline ends. Germline CDR1 is SGHVS and CDR2 is FQNEAQ. The CDR3 DNA sequence: TGTGCCAGCAGCTCCTCGGGGAGAGGAGGCTACACCTTC. It specifies CASSSSGRGGYTF.

This chain connects TRBV10-3 to TRBJ2-1; TRBD1 agrees at 7 bases. Per the germline V gene, CDR1 is ENHRY and CDR2 is SYGVKD. Trimming took 6 bases from V and 2 from J; bases not matched to a gene: 7. The CDR3 contains 15 residues. This chain's CDR3 is CAIRGDSFTYNEQFF. In nucleotides, the CDR3 is TGTGCCATCAGGGGGGACAGCTTTACCTACAATGAGCAGTTCTTC.

V gene TRBV6-1 combines with J gene TRBJ1-1, with 11 bases that match TRBD1. From germline, CDR1 is MNHNS and CDR2 SASEGT. With 6 bases clipped from V and 2 bases from J, the junction kept 5 bases outside the gene matches. The CDR3 is made up of 15 amino acids. CDR3 region: CASSRDRGGNTEAFF. The CDR3 nucleotides read TGTGCCAGCAGCCGGGACAGGGGGGGAAACACTGAAGCTTTCTTT.

The CDR3 sequence: CASGNSGGEGDTQYF. CDR3 bases: TGTGCCAGCGGGAATAGCGGGGGGGAGGGAGATACGCAGTATTTT. The rearrangement joins TRBV2 to TRBJ2-3; 11 positions agree with TRBD2. V dropped 8 bases and J dropped 5; count of bases not matched to a gene: 9. Germline CDR1 SNHLY, CDR2 FYNNEI. The CDR3 is made up of 15 amino acids.

The V gene is TRBV2, the J gene TRBJ1-2, with D possibly matching TRBD1 (5 bases). The CDR3 loop spans 14 amino acids. V gave up 5 bases and J gave up 2 bases, with 12 bases separating them. Germline loops: CDR1 SNHLY, CDR2 FYNNEI. DNA of the CDR3: TGTGCCAGCAGTCGTGAAGGGGTGAACTATGGCTACACCTTC. It is translated as CASSREGVNYGYTF.

The chain combines TRBV5-1 with TRBJ1-5; perhaps TRBD1 as D (6 bases). Trimming shortened V by 0 bases and J by 3 bases, and 10 bases separated the two germline ends. There are 15 residues in the CDR3. Germline-derived CDR1 and CDR2 are SGHRS and YFSETQ. DNA for the CDR3: TGCGCCAGCAGCTTGGGGGACACCACCAATCAGCCCCAGCATTTT. Translation: CASSLGDTTNQPQHF.

CDR3: CSVEQSRGAGQYF. The CDR3 DNA follows: TGCAGCGTCGAACAGTCCAGGGGCGCGGGGCAGTACTTC. V gene TRBV29-1 combines with J gene TRBJ2-7; possibly TRBD1 for D (6 bases). Germline V gene sequence: CDR1 SQVTM, CDR2 ANQGSEA. This CDR3 has 13 amino acids. V was clipped by 6 bases and J by 9 bases, with 21 bases between them.

The chain joins TRBV7-9 to TRBJ2-7, with a possible D match to TRBD1 (5 bases). CDR3 length: 15 residues. Trimming stripped 4 bases from V and 0 bases from J, with 13 bases between. CDR1 and CDR2 from the germline V gene are SEHNR and FQNEAQ (reference sequence). The CDR3 loop reads CASSSLGANSYEQYF. DNA for the CDR3: TGTGCCAGCAGCTCGTTAGGGGCGAACTCCTACGAGCAGTACTTC.

This chain uses TRBV11-2 with TRBJ2-2; 8 bases are shared with TRBD1. The length of the CDR3 is 15 residues. Germline trimming cut 4 bases from V and 1 base from J; bases unmatched to any gene: 2. Germline CDR1 is SGHAT and CDR2 is FQNNGV. In nucleotides, the CDR3 is TGTGCCAGCAGCTCCGGGACAGGGAACACCGGGGAGCTGTTTTTT. Its protein is CASSSGTGNTGELFF. Together with reference TRBV11-2 and TRBJ2-2, the CDR3 gives the full variable domain: EAGVAQSPRYKIIEKRQSVAFWCNPISGHATLYWYQQILGQGPKLLIQFQNNGVVDDSQLPKDRFSAERLKGVDSTLKIQPAKLEDSAVYLCASSSGTGNTGELFFGEGSRLTVL.

This clone has just a few counts. This rearrangement joins TRBV19 to TRBJ2-1; possible D gene TRBD2, 7 bases. Trimming removed 4 bases at V and 0 bases at J, with 13 bases between. The CDR3 loop spans 16 amino acids. Germline assignment: CDR1 LNHDA and CDR2 SQIVND (reference sequence). The CDR3 bases are TGTGCCAGTAGTACGGGGGGCCACAGCTCCTACAATGAGCAGTTCTTC. Its translation: CASSTGGHSSYNEQFF.

V gene TRBV11-3 combines with J gene TRBJ1-1; D possibly corresponds to TRBD1 (5 bases). CDR3 size: 15 residues. V lost 1 base and J lost 3, with 12 bases in between. Germline V lookup: CDR1 SGHNT, CDR2 YENEEA. The CDR3 nucleotides read TGTGCCAGCAGCTTAGGGGGGGTTGCGGACACTGAAGCTTTCTTT. Amino acids: CASSLGGVADTEAFF.

V is TRBV4-2 and J is TRBJ1-1; TRBD1 is a possible D gene (6 bases). The CDR3 is made up of 15 amino acids. From germline, CDR1 is LGHNA and CDR2 YNFKEQ. V gave up 0 bases and J gave up 0 bases, with 8 bases separating them. The CDR3 DNA sequence: TGTGCCAGCAGCCAAGACAGGGGAATGAACACTGAAGCTTTCTTT. This translates into CASSQDRGMNTEAFF.

This chain connects TRBV9 to TRBJ1-2; maybe TRBD1 (5 bases). The CDR3 consists of 13 residues. The V gene's germline CDR1 is SGDLS and CDR2 YYNGEE. The ends were cut back, 2 bases at V and 8 bases at J, with 13 bases in the middle. Here the CDR3 DNA reads TGTGCCAGCAGCGTTGGTCCCACAGGAGGCTACACCTTC. Protein: CASSVGPTGGYTF.

There are a few counts of this clone. The rearrangement uses TRBV6-1 and TRBJ1-6, with 10 bases matching TRBD1. Looked up from germline, CDR1 is MNHNS and CDR2 is SASEGT. The length of the CDR3 is 14 residues. The V and J ends lost 3 bases and 10 bases, in that order; junction bases with no gene match: 3. This CDR3 is CASSETGGNSPLHF. CDR3 in DNA: TGTGCCAGCAGTGAGACAGGGGGCAACTCACCCCTCCACTTT.

This rearrangement joins TRBV6-1 to TRBJ2-7; 8 bases map to TRBD1. The CDR3 consists of 14 residues. V was pared by 6 bases and J by 0 bases, with 4 bases of the junction left unmatched. Germline values: CDR1 MNHNS, CDR2 SASEGT. CDR3 loop: CASRDRESSYEQYF. CDR3 bases: TGTGCCAGCAGGGACAGGGAAAGCTCCTACGAGCAGTACTTC.